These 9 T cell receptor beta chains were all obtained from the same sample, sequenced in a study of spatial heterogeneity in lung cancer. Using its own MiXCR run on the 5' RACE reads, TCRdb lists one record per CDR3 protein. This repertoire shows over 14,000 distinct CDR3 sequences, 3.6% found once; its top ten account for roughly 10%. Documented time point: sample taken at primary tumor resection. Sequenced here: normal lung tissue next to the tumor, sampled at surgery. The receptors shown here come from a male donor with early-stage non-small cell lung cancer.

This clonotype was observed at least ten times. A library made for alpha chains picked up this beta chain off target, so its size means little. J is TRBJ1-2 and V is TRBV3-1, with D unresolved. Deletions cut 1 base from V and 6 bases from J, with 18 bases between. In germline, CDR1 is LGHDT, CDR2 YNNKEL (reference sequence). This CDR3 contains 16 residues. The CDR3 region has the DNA TGTGCCAGCAGCCAAGGCCCCTCAAGACTAAGGAATGGCTACACCTTC. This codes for CASSQGPSRLRNGYTF.

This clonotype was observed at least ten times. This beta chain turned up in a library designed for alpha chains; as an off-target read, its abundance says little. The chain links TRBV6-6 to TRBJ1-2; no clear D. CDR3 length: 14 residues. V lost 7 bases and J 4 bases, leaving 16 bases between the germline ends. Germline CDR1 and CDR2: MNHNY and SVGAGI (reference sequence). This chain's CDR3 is CASTLNSPGYGYTF. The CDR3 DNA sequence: TGTGCCAGCACCCTAAACAGTCCTGGCTATGGCTACACCTTC.

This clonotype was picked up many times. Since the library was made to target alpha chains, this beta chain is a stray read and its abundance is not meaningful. CDR3 coding DNA: TGCGCCAGCAGCCAAGAATCTAGCGGGCCTTACAATGAGCAGTTCTTC. This encodes CASSQESSGPYNEQFF. The chain combines TRBV4-3 with TRBJ2-1, with 8 bases matching TRBD2. CDR1 and CDR2 (germline): LGHNA, YSLEER. Trimming removed 0 bases from V and 4 bases from J; junction bases left unmatched: 5. The CDR3 is 16 residues long.

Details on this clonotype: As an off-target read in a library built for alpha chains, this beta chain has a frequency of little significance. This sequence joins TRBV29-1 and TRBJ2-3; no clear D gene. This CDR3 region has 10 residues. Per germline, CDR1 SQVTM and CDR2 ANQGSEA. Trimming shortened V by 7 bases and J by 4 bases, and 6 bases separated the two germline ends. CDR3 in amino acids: CSADPDTQYF. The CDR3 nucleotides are TGCAGCGCAGACCCAGATACGCAGTATTTT.

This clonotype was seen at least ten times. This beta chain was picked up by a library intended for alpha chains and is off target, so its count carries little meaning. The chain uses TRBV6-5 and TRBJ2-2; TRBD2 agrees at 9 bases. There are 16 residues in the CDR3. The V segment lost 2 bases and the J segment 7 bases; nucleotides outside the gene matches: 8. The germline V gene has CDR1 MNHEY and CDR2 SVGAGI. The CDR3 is CASSYDLAGTDGELFF. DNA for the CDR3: TGTGCCAGCAGTTACGATCTAGCGGGAACTGACGGGGAGCTGTTTTTT.

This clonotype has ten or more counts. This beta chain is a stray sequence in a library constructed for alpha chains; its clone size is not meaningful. CDR3 amino acids: CASSPLLSGQETQYF. For the CDR3, the DNA is TGTGCCAGCTCACCACTTCTATCTGGGCAAGAGACCCAGTACTTC. The rearrangement uses TRBV18 and TRBJ2-5; no firm D call. The CDR3 covers 15 residues. Germline V lookup: CDR1 KGHSH, CDR2 LQKENI. Trimming removed 1 base at V and 2 bases at J, with 11 bases between.

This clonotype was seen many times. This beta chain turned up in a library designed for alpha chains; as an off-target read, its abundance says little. CDR3 nucleotides: TGTGCCAGCAGTTTATCCCGGACAGGGCTAACTGAAAAACTGTTTTTT. It is translated as CASSLSRTGLTEKLFF. This chain joins TRBV12-3 or TRBV12-4 and TRBJ1-4; 8 bases are shared with TRBD1. Trimming removed 2 bases from V and 7 bases from J; junction bases left unmatched: 9. The CDR3 covers 16 residues.

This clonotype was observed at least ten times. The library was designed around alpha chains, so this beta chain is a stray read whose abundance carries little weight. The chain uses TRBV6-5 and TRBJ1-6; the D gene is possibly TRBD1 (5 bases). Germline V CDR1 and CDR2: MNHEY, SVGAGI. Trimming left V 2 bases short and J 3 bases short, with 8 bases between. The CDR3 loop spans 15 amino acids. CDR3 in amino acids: CASSYGAHYNSPLHF. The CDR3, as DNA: TGTGCCAGCAGTTACGGGGCACACTATAATTCACCCCTCCACTTT.

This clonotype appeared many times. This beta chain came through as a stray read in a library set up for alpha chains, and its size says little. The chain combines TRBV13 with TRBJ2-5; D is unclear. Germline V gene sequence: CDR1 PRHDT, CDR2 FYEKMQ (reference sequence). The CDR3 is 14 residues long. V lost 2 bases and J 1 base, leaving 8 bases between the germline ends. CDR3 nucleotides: TGTGCCAGCAGCTTATATCTAACCCAAGAGACCCAGTACTTC. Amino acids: CASSLYLTQETQYF.